This is a list of T cell receptor beta chains from one sample in a study of circulating tumor DNA in untreated peripheral T-cell lymphoma. Generated by immunoSEQ multiplex PCR, the TCRdb table keeps only in-frame clones and is missing some. The table includes about 10,000 clones, about 76% detected once. The sequenced sample consisted of tumor tissue. These receptors originate from a human donor with peripheral T-cell lymphoma. Each CDR3 is given with its conserved first and last residue. Fields, in order: CDR3 protein, CDR3 length, clone size, V gene. Size is omitted from some rows. Given values are once, few, many or a class for expanded clones.

cdr3_aa: CASSPKRGVSADTQYF
cdr3_length: 16
clone_size: .
v_call: TRBV18

cdr3_aa: CAWSVPSGYTF
cdr3_length: 11
clone_size: .
v_call: TRBV30

cdr3_aa: CASSLGQGTGELFF
cdr3_length: 14
clone_size: .
v_call: TRBV5-1

cdr3_aa: CASSASPVPGPYNEQFF
cdr3_length: 17
clone_size: .
v_call: TRBV10-2

cdr3_aa: CASSQLGSANEKLFF
cdr3_length: 15
clone_size: .
v_call: TRBV11-3

cdr3_aa: CASSEGDPTLYEQYF
cdr3_length: 15
clone_size: .
v_call: TRBV6-1

cdr3_aa: CASSLADRGVRSYNSPLHF
cdr3_length: 19
clone_size: .
v_call: TRBV28

cdr3_aa: CASSYRDRGLYGYTF
cdr3_length: 15
clone_size: medium-sized
v_call: TRBV11-3

cdr3_aa: CASSGYRGDTGELFF
cdr3_length: 15
clone_size: .
v_call: TRBV9

cdr3_aa: CASSQTSGGESYEQYF
cdr3_length: 16
clone_size: .
v_call: TRBV1

cdr3_aa: CASSSPGGLRETQYF
cdr3_length: 15
clone_size: .
v_call: TRBV7-6

cdr3_aa: CASSLVPGAGYGYTF
cdr3_length: 15
clone_size: .
v_call: TRBV11-3

cdr3_aa: CASSFLQGPASPLHF
cdr3_length: 15
clone_size: .
v_call: TRBV5-1

cdr3_aa: CASSLGGGFSGNQPQHF
cdr3_length: 17
clone_size: medium-sized
v_call: TRBV11-3

cdr3_aa: CASSIVSRNTIYF
cdr3_length: 13
clone_size: .
v_call: TRBV19

cdr3_aa: CASSVTGTGANVLTF
cdr3_length: 15
clone_size: .
v_call: TRBV19

cdr3_aa: CASSLTSGGYEQYF
cdr3_length: 14
clone_size: .
v_call: TRBV18

cdr3_aa: CASSYREGWNTEAFF
cdr3_length: 15
clone_size: once
v_call: TRBV6-8

cdr3_aa: CASSTMGASYNSPLHF
cdr3_length: 16
clone_size: once
v_call: TRBV11-3

cdr3_aa: CASSLAPLRPTDQETQYF
cdr3_length: 18
clone_size: .
v_call: TRBV11-3

cdr3_aa: CASSLWIGGHNQPQHF
cdr3_length: 16
clone_size: .
v_call: TRBV7-2

cdr3_aa: CAISEYGTGQNTEAFF
cdr3_length: 16
clone_size: .
v_call: TRBV10-3

cdr3_aa: CASSPNRASADTQYF
cdr3_length: 15
clone_size: .
v_call: TRBV18

cdr3_aa: CASSLWGGFGNTIYF
cdr3_length: 15
clone_size: .
v_call: TRBV28

cdr3_aa: CANSPIRRQGFYGYTF
cdr3_length: 16
clone_size: .
v_call: TRBV6-7

cdr3_aa: CASSLYGRGSNQPQHF
cdr3_length: 16
clone_size: .
v_call: TRBV28

cdr3_aa: CASNKERGDYGYTF
cdr3_length: 14
clone_size: few
v_call: TRBV23-1

cdr3_aa: CAISESWGRAFF
cdr3_length: 12
clone_size: .
v_call: TRBV10-3

cdr3_aa: CASGLGRYGYTF
cdr3_length: 12
clone_size: .
v_call: TRBV12-5

cdr3_aa: CASSLGSRVAETQYF
cdr3_length: 15
clone_size: .
v_call: TRBV7-7

cdr3_aa: CSVEATLTGSYEQYF
cdr3_length: 15
clone_size: .
v_call: TRBV29-1

cdr3_aa: CASSHPLEWRGRDTQYF
cdr3_length: 17
clone_size: .
v_call: TRBV11-3

cdr3_aa: CASQPRGNTEAFF
cdr3_length: 13
clone_size: .
v_call: TRBV25-1

cdr3_aa: CASSIAGQQGQYF
cdr3_length: 13
clone_size: .
v_call: TRBV19

cdr3_aa: CASSFSPGVSGELFF
cdr3_length: 15
clone_size: .
v_call: TRBV5-1

cdr3_aa: CTTQDRGAPGQPQHF
cdr3_length: 15
clone_size: few
v_call: TRBV15

cdr3_aa: CASCPEGGKLFF
cdr3_length: 12
clone_size: .
v_call: TRBV19

cdr3_aa: CAIGSGGRQPQHF
cdr3_length: 13
clone_size: once
v_call: TRBV6-8

cdr3_aa: CASSPGTVNTEAFF
cdr3_length: 14
clone_size: .
v_call: TRBV18

cdr3_aa: CASGLGLGETQYF
cdr3_length: 13
clone_size: few
v_call: TRBV12-5

cdr3_aa: CASSELWGGSTEAFF
cdr3_length: 15
clone_size: few
v_call: TRBV10-3

cdr3_aa: CASSLDAPSNEKLFF
cdr3_length: 15
clone_size: once
v_call: TRBV28

cdr3_aa: CAWSVGQGLYEQYF
cdr3_length: 14
clone_size: .
v_call: TRBV30

cdr3_aa: CASSPRGIFYGYIF
cdr3_length: 14
clone_size: .
v_call: TRBV28

cdr3_aa: CASRTGTLSGANVLTF
cdr3_length: 16
clone_size: few
v_call: TRBV19

cdr3_aa: CASSRGRRITNQPQHF
cdr3_length: 16
clone_size: .
v_call: TRBV28

cdr3_aa: CASSLAVSSYNSPLHF
cdr3_length: 16
clone_size: few
v_call: TRBV11-3

cdr3_aa: CASTDLPSQGSYNSPLHF
cdr3_length: 18
clone_size: .
v_call: TRBV5-1

cdr3_aa: CASSSKHGLDRNEQYF
cdr3_length: 16
clone_size: .
v_call: TRBV27